One and the same sample provided the 27 T cell receptor beta chains below, sequenced in a study of metastatic and nonmetastatic thyroid tumors. All patients were treatment-naive before thyroid surgery. TCRdb re-analyzed the PCR reads through MiXCR. The sample shows 10,000 to 15,000 clones, approximately 27% of them seen only once. The material sequenced was tumor tissue. Receptor source: a female donor with papillary thyroid cancer or a benign thyroid nodule (not recorded which). Some clones in this sample may be carry-over from other donors' samples.

In this sample, this clone turned up many times. V is TRBV7-8 and J is TRBJ2-3; D may be TRBD2 (6 bases). Germline V gene data show CDR1 as SGHVS and CDR2 as FQNEAQ. Trimming removed 5 bases at V and 4 bases at J, with 19 bases between. The CDR3 totals 16 residues. The CDR3 DNA follows: TGTGCCAGCAGCCCCCCGGAGACTAGGGGATCAGATACGCAGTATTTT. Its translation is CASSPPETRGSDTQYF.

This clone showed up just a few times. The V call is TRBV6-1, the J call TRBJ1-6; TRBD1 agrees at 7 bases. Germline values: CDR1 MNHNS, CDR2 SASEGT. The CDR3 totals 12 residues. The J segment lost 8 bases and the V segment lost 7 bases, leaving 2 bases of the junction unmatched. CDR3 nucleotide sequence: TGTGCCAGCAAGGGGGCGGATTCACCCCTCCACTTT. It is translated as CASKGADSPLHF.

This clone was detected ten times or more. The chain couples TRBV7-9 to TRBJ1-1; D possibly corresponds to TRBD1 (6 bases). Trimming took 8 bases from V and 4 from J, leaving 14 bases between them. The CDR3 totals 13 residues. Germline V CDR1 and CDR2: SEHNR, FQNEAQ (reference sequence). The CDR3 DNA reads TGTGCCAGCGAAGGGGGTTACGGCACTGAAGCTTTCTTT. Its protein is CASEGGYGTEAFF.

The chain recombines TRBV6-1 with TRBJ2-2, with 13 positions matching TRBD2. Germline loops: CDR1 MNHNS, CDR2 SASEGT. The CDR3 has 13 residues. Germline trimming cut 9 bases from V and 11 bases from J; bases unmatched to any gene: 6. CDR3 loop: CASGLAGACELFF. CDR3 nucleotides: TGTGCCAGTGGACTAGCGGGAGCCTGTGAGCTGTTTTTT.

This clone was recorded at least ten times. The chain combines TRBV5-4 with TRBJ1-3; D is unresolved. Germline V gene data show CDR1 as SGHNT and CDR2 as YYREEE (reference sequence). The CDR3 totals 15 residues. V was pared by 0 bases and J by 0 bases, with 7 bases between. The CDR3 spells CASSLGGNSGNTIYF. The CDR3, as DNA: TGTGCCAGCAGCTTGGGCGGGAACTCTGGAAACACCATATATTTT.

Concerning this clone: Germline is not matched at one junction end, which may reflect a read error. The chain has TRBV5-1 and TRBJ2-7; 8 bases line up with TRBD2. Germline V gene data show CDR1 as SGHRS and CDR2 as YFSETQ. The CDR3 has 17 residues. CDR3 sequence: CASSFASGSGGDYDQYF. The DNA for the CDR3 is TGCGCCAGCAGCTTCGCGAGCGGGAGCGGCGGGGACTACGATCAGTACTTC.

This clone was picked up one time. The chain employs TRBV20-1 and TRBJ2-7; TRBD2 matches at 8 bases. Germline V gene sequence: CDR1 DFQATT, CDR2 SNEGSKA (reference sequence). This CDR3 has 15 residues. With 1 base clipped from V and 3 bases from J, the junction kept 8 bases outside the gene matches. CDR3 loop: CSARGELAAFYEQYF. DNA of the CDR3: TGCAGTGCTAGAGGGGAACTAGCGGCTTTCTACGAGCAGTACTTC.

This clone was picked up a small number of times. This sequence may be a read error, since a much larger clone differs from it by one base. This sequence joins TRBV11-3 and TRBJ2-5, with 12 bases identical to TRBD2. Germline CDR1 reads SGHNT; CDR2 reads YENEEA. This CDR3 is 16 amino acids long. Losses at the gene ends were 5 bases for V and 8 bases for J; bases not matched to a gene: 12. CDR3 in DNA: TGTGCCAGCAGCCGGAGACTAGCGGGAGTTGGGGATACCCAGTACTTC. Protein product: CASSRRLAGVGDTQYF. Drawing the rest from reference TRBV11-3 and TRBJ2-5, the complete variable domain is EAGVVQSPRYKIIEKKQPVAFWCNPISGHNTLYWYLQNLGQGPELLIRYENEEAVDDSQLPKDRFSAERLKGVDSTLKIQPAELGDSAVYLCASSRRLAGVGDTQYFGPGTRLLVL.

The chain employs TRBV25-1 and TRBJ2-7, with 13 bases matching TRBD2. CDR1 MGHDK and CDR2 SYGVNS come from the germline V gene. With V trimmed by 4 bases and J by 9 bases, 3 bases remained unmatched. This CDR3 has 13 residues. CDR3 region: CASSATSGRMQYV. CDR3 bases: TGTGCCAGCAGTGCGACTAGCGGGAGGATGCAGTACGTC.

In its sample, this clone was seen many times. The chain is built from TRBV2 and TRBJ1-5; the D is unclear. The length of the CDR3 is 12 residues. The germline V gene has CDR1 SNHLY and CDR2 FYNNEI. Trimming removed 6 bases from V and 0 bases from J, with 3 bases in between. Here the CDR3 reads CASRVSNQPQHF. The DNA of the CDR3 is TGTGCCAGCAGAGTTAGCAATCAGCCCCAGCATTTT.

V is TRBV3-1 and J is TRBJ2-7; 12 nucleotides agree with TRBD2. Germline values: CDR1 LGHDT, CDR2 YNNKEL (reference sequence). This CDR3 is 16 amino acids long. The junction had 7 bases not matched to a gene; V was cut back by 3 bases and J by 4 bases. CDR3 sequence: CASSHRLAGVEYEQYF. Written as DNA, the CDR3 is TGTGCCAGCAGCCACCGACTAGCGGGAGTCGAGTACGAGCAGTACTTC.

This chain links TRBV11-2 with TRBJ2-7; a weak D match, TRBD1 (6 bases). The CDR3 totals 15 residues. Germline V gene data show CDR1 as SGHAT and CDR2 as FQNNGV. V was clipped by 2 bases and J by 0 bases, with 11 bases between them. CDR3 nucleotides: TGTGCCAGCAGCTTATCCTGGGACAACTCCTACGAGCAGTACTTC. Translating gives CASSLSWDNSYEQYF.

This clone is categorized as medium-sized. The genes are TRBV20-1 and TRBJ1-5; 8 nucleotides agree with TRBD1. Trimming took 0 bases from V and 5 from J; bases not matched to a gene: 0. From germline, CDR1 is DFQATT and CDR2 SNEGSKA (reference sequence). CDR3 length equals 13 residues. This CDR3 reads CSARETGDQPQHF. The CDR3 DNA sequence: TGCAGTGCTAGAGAGACAGGGGATCAGCCCCAGCATTTT.

This clone appeared a few times. The J gene is TRBJ2-3, the V gene TRBV6-1; D gene uncertain. CDR3 length equals 11 residues. In germline, CDR1 is MNHNS, CDR2 SASEGT. Trimming took 5 bases from V and 1 from J, leaving 1 base between them. The CDR3 DNA sequence: TGTGCCAGCAGTCGCACAGATACGCAGTATTTT. Protein product: CASSRTDTQYF.

The table lists this clone with many counts. Other DNA sequences from this sample encode an identical CDR3 as well. This rearrangement joins TRBV7-9 to TRBJ2-5; TRBD1 aligns across 7 bases. The CDR3 extends over 14 amino acids. Germline trimming cut 5 bases from V and 4 bases from J; bases unmatched to any gene: 7. Germline V gives CDR1 SEHNR, CDR2 FQNEAQ (reference sequence). As DNA, the CDR3 is TGTGCCAGCAGCCCAGGGGGTGGGCGAGAGACCCAGTACTTC. Amino acid sequence: CASSPGGGRETQYF.

About this clone: Without the conserved terminal phenylalanine or tryptophan, this CDR3 likely stems from a read error. The V and J genes are TRBV7-9 and TRBJ1-4, with D possibly TRBD1 on 6 matching bases. The CDR3 contains 15 residues. With 4 bases removed from V and 0 bases from J, the gap between germline ends came to 9 bases. CDR1 is SEHNR and CDR2 is FQNEAQ in the germline V gene (reference sequence). In DNA, the CDR3 is TGTGCCAGCAGCTACAGGGAGGCAACTAATGAAAAACTGTTTCTT. Its protein is CASSYREATNEKLFL.

V gene TRBV5-1 combines with J gene TRBJ2-1; either TRBD1 or TRBD2 may fit D (5 bases each). CDR3 length equals 15 residues. Germline CDR1 and CDR2: SGHRS and YFSETQ. The V and J ends lost 5 bases and 7 bases respectively, with 19 bases between them. The CDR3 reads CASSGGRTSGNEQFF. As DNA, the CDR3 is TGCGCCAGCAGTGGCGGAAGGACATCGGGGAATGAGCAGTTCTTC. Looking up the rest from reference TRBV5-1 and TRBJ2-1 gives the full variable domain: KAGVTQTPRYLIKTRGQQVTLSCSPISGHRSVSWYQQTPGQGLQFLFEYFSETQRNKGNFPGRFSGRQFSNSRSEMNVSTLELGDSALYLCASSGGRTSGNEQFFGPGTRLTVL.

This sequence joins TRBV6-5 and TRBJ2-7; possibly TRBD1 or TRBD2 for D (6 bases each). V gave up 0 bases and J gave up 6 bases, with 21 bases separating them. This CDR3 has 17 amino acids. CDR1 and CDR2 (germline): MNHEY, SVGAGI. The CDR3 loop is CASSYSMGTGTLSEQYF. In DNA, the CDR3 is TGTGCCAGCAGTTACTCGATGGGTACAGGGACTCTCAGCGAGCAGTACTTC.

This sequence joins TRBV9 and TRBJ1-6; maybe TRBD1 (5 bases). Germline assignment: CDR1 SGDLS and CDR2 YYNGEE. This CDR3 spans 13 amino acids. Trimming shortened V by 4 bases and J by 12 bases, and 14 bases separated the two germline ends. This CDR3 is CASSPGRREPLHF. In DNA form, the CDR3 reads TGTGCCAGCAGCCCGGGACGGAGGGAACCCCTCCACTTT.

A remark on this clone: The junction differs from germline at one of its ends, possibly a read error. V and J are TRBV10-2 and TRBJ2-5, with 7 bases matching TRBD1. This CDR3 is built from 16 residues. Looked up from germline, CDR1 is WSHSY and CDR2 is SAAADI. CDR3 coding DNA: TGCGCCAGAAGTGAGTCGAGAAAGACAGGGAAAGAGACCAAGTACTTC. It yields the protein CARSESRKTGKETKYF.

This clone turned up a few times. The chain links TRBV19 to TRBJ1-1; maybe TRBD1 (5 bases). Germline lookup yields CDR1 LNHDA and CDR2 SQIVND (reference sequence). Trimming left V 3 bases short and J 6 bases short, with 11 bases between. CDR3 length: 13 amino acids. CDR3 protein: CASSIPGVAEAFF. As DNA, the CDR3 is TGTGCCAGTAGTATCCCGGGGGTGGCTGAAGCTTTCTTT. Looking up the rest from reference TRBV19 and TRBJ1-1 gives the full variable domain: DGGITQSPKYLFRKEGQNVTLSCEQNLNHDAMYWYRQDPGQGLRLIYYSQIVNDFQKGDIAEGYSVSREKKESFPLTVTSAQKNPTAFYLCASSIPGVAEAFFGQGTRLTVV.

By frequency in the sample, this clone is medium-sized. The rearrangement joins TRBV6-1 to TRBJ1-2; TRBD1 aligns across 7 bases. The V gene's germline CDR1 is MNHNS and CDR2 SASEGT. The CDR3 contains 15 residues. V dropped 7 bases and J dropped 6; count of bases not matched to a gene: 14. Here the CDR3 reads CASTELARGRNGYTF. CDR3 DNA: TGTGCCAGCACCGAGTTAGCGAGGGGGCGGAATGGCTACACCTTC.

Relative to its sample, this clone is medium-sized (0.01 to 0.1%). The chain is built from TRBV15 and TRBJ2-3; D is ambiguous. The CDR3 covers 13 residues. Germline CDR1 is LNHNV and CDR2 is YYDKDF (reference sequence). V was pared by 0 bases and J by 3 bases, with 4 bases between. CDR3: CATSRDLTDTQYF. The DNA for the CDR3 is TGTGCCACCAGCAGAGATCTTACAGATACGCAGTATTTT.

This clone was detected once. The rearrangement links TRBV20-1 to TRBJ2-1; perhaps TRBD1 as D (5 bases). The CDR3 has 12 amino acids. Germline V gene sequence: CDR1 DFQATT, CDR2 SNEGSKA (reference sequence). V gave up 5 bases and J gave up 3 bases, with 8 bases separating them. This CDR3 is CSAQGNYNEQFF. The CDR3 coding sequence is TGCAGTGCTCAGGGAAACTACAATGAGCAGTTCTTC.

The chain combines TRBV20-1 with TRBJ2-1; 10 bases agree with TRBD2. CDR3 size: 16 residues. Germline assignment: CDR1 DFQATT and CDR2 SNEGSKA (reference sequence). V shed 0 bases and J 4 bases; nucleotides not matched to a gene: 6. CDR3 in amino acids: CSARDSISGGYNEQFF. The CDR3 coding sequence is TGCAGTGCTAGAGATAGCATTAGCGGGGGGTACAATGAGCAGTTCTTC.

DNA for the CDR3: TGTGCCAGCAGCTTGGCCGGGACAGGCCCCAAGGCAGTTCAGTTCTTC. Protein: CASSLAGTGPKAVQFF. The chain couples TRBV5-6 to TRBJ2-1, with 8 bases matching TRBD1. V lost 0 bases, J lost 13 bases, and 15 bases stayed unmatched. The CDR3 covers 16 residues. Germline V gives CDR1 SGHDT, CDR2 YYEEEE.

By share of the sample, this clone is medium-sized. This sample also contains other DNA sequences that code for the same CDR3. The chain uses TRBV12-3 or TRBV12-4 and TRBJ2-3, with 8 bases that match TRBD1. The CDR3 is made up of 14 amino acids. J was trimmed by 5 bases and V by 5 bases; bases with no gene match: 6. The CDR3 region is CASSPTGVEDTQYF. CDR3 nucleotide sequence: TGTGCCAGCAGTCCGACAGGGGTCGAAGATACGCAGTATTTT.